A single sample gave rise to the 5 T cell receptor beta chains below, sequenced in a study of identical twins. TCRdb fed the 5' RACE reads into MiXCR, producing one record per CDR3 protein. The sample shows 1.5 million to 2 million distinct CDR3 sequences, less than 35% of them seen only once. The specimen sequenced was cord blood. These receptors all stem from a newborn girl in good health.

Written as DNA, the CDR3 is TGTGCCAGCAGCTTATTACTACTAGCAGAGGAGTTCTTC. It encodes CASSLLLLAEEFF. The rearrangement uses TRBV7-9 and TRBJ2-1; weak D call: TRBD2 (6 bases). CDR3 length equals 13 residues. Germline V lookup: CDR1 SEHNR, CDR2 FQNEAQ (reference sequence). V lost 2 bases, J lost 14 bases, and 16 bases lay in between.

As concerns this clonotype: A single base separates this from a much larger clone, so it may be a read error. CDR3 in DNA: TGTACCAGCAGTATCCACACAGGGGGGTATGGCTACACCTTC. Translating it yields CTSSIHTGGYGYTF. This chain connects TRBV27 to TRBJ1-2; 8 nucleotides agree with TRBD1. The germline CDR1 and CDR2 sequences are MNHEY and SMNVEV (reference sequence). This CDR3 contains 14 residues.

V and J are TRBV11-2 and TRBJ2-1, with TRBD1 matching 7 bases. Trimming removed 10 bases from V and 7 bases from J; junction bases left unmatched: 4. CDR3 length equals 11 residues. CDR1 is SGHAT, CDR2 FQNNGV, per germline. The DNA of the CDR3 is TGTGCCATCTACAGGGGAAATGAGCAGTTCTTC. Translated, it gives CAIYRGNEQFF.

This clonotype came up a few times. CDR3 loop: CASSLRGPWTGELFF. The DNA of the CDR3 is TGCGCCAGCAGCTTGCGGGGGCCGTGGACCGGGGAGCTGTTTTTT. V is TRBV5-1 and J is TRBJ2-2; tentatively, D is TRBD1 or TRBD2 (6 bases each). V was clipped by 1 base and J by 5 bases, with 12 bases between them. The CDR3 length is 15 residues. The V gene's germline CDR1 is SGHRS and CDR2 YFSETQ.

V usage is TRBV5-1 and J usage is TRBJ2-1; D uncertain. The germline gives CDR1 SGHRS, CDR2 YFSETQ. V dropped 4 bases and J dropped 13 bases, with 15 bases sitting between them. The CDR3 covers 12 residues. For the CDR3, the DNA is TGCGCCAGCAGCCGGACGGAAGAGACCCAGTTCTTC. It yields the protein CASSRTEETQFF.